This paragraph reports one T cell receptor beta chain. The CDR3 has 15 residues. In germline, CDR1 is SGHRS, CDR2 YFSETQ. Trimming stripped 3 bases from V and 0 bases from J, with 12 bases between. This sample was included in a study of blood T cell repertoires in COVID-19. Across the study: Acute and convalescent COVID-19 samples came from the United States, Italy and Spain.

Original data processing: Quantification of nucleated cells was approximated via reference gene primer amplification. Sequenced by immunoSEQ multiplex PCR; TCRdb stores in-frame clones only, minus some. V and J calls and clone size follow that table, whereas D and trimming were derived from the DNA. The data show approximately 210,000 clones, with more than 70% seen just once and more than 8% held by the top ten. Specimen: peripheral blood. J is TRBJ2-5 and V is TRBV5-1; TRBD1 is a possible D gene (6 bases). The sequence came from a woman aged 50 to 60 with acute or convalescent COVID-19. CDR3 DNA: TGCGCCAGCAGCTCAACACGGGACAACCAAGAGACCCAGTACTTC. Translating gives CASSSTRDNQETQYF.